The rows below give T cell receptor beta chains drawn from one sample of a study of identical twins. Via MiXCR, TCRdb re-called the 5' RACE reads, giving one row per CDR3 protein. Of about 570,000 distinct CDR3 sequences in the sample, approximately 10% were seen once. These same records also appear under a second study, on yellow fever vaccine responses in identical twins.

Material for sequencing was PBMCs. The receptors shown here come from a woman younger than 35 in good health. Each CDR3 is given with its conserved first and last residue. The order of the fields is CDR3 DNA, CDR3 protein, clone size, V gene, D gene, J gene. A D gene is named only where the DNA matches it firmly. The size field is filled for only some rows; it gives once, few, many or a size class.

CDR3nt: TGTGCCAGCAGCCAAGCGGCTAGCGGGGTTTACAATGAGCAGTTCTTC
CDR3aa: CASSQAASGVYNEQFF
abundance: few
v_gene: TRBV4-2
d_gene: TRBD2
j_gene: TRBJ2-1

CDR3nt: TGTGCCAGCAGCCAAGATTGGAAAGGGGGCACAGATACGCAGTATTTT
CDR3aa: CASSQDWKGGTDTQYF
abundance: -
v_gene: TRBV14
d_gene: -
j_gene: TRBJ2-3

CDR3nt: TGCAGTGCTAGAGGGGGGGGGGCCATCAACGAGCAGTACTTC
CDR3aa: CSARGGGAINEQYF
abundance: -
v_gene: TRBV20-1
d_gene: -
j_gene: TRBJ2-7

CDR3nt: TGTGCCAGCAGTTCTGGCGCGGGTTTGCCCCTCCACTTT
CDR3aa: CASSSGAGLPLHF
abundance: few
v_gene: TRBV27
d_gene: -
j_gene: TRBJ1-6

CDR3nt: TGTGCCACCAGCAGAGTAACGGGGGAGGGAAACATTCAGTACTTC
CDR3aa: CATSRVTGEGNIQYF
abundance: few
v_gene: TRBV15
d_gene: TRBD2
j_gene: TRBJ2-4

CDR3nt: TGTGCCAGCAGTGAGCTGGACAGGGGGCCGGGGGAGCAGTTCTTC
CDR3aa: CASSELDRGPGEQFF
abundance: few
v_gene: TRBV25-1
d_gene: TRBD1
j_gene: TRBJ2-1

CDR3nt: TGCGCCAGCAGCTTGGTTTCCCAGGACCTCACCGGGGAGCTGTTTTTT
CDR3aa: CASSLVSQDLTGELFF
abundance: many
v_gene: TRBV5-1
d_gene: -
j_gene: TRBJ2-2

CDR3nt: TGTGCCAGCAGTTACTCCTCAAATCCCGGGGATACGCAGTATTTT
CDR3aa: CASSYSSNPGDTQYF
abundance: -
v_gene: TRBV6-5
d_gene: -
j_gene: TRBJ2-3

CDR3nt: TGCGCCAGCAGTGAGTCGCTAGCGACTTACAATGAGCAGTTCTTC
CDR3aa: CASSESLATYNEQFF
abundance: -
v_gene: TRBV10-2
d_gene: -
j_gene: TRBJ2-1

CDR3nt: TGTGCCAGCAGAGCGGCGGGCGGGGGGGAGCAGTACTTC
CDR3aa: CASRAAGGGEQYF
abundance: few
v_gene: TRBV7-9
d_gene: TRBD2
j_gene: TRBJ2-7

CDR3nt: TGTGCCAGCAGTTCCGGGACAGGGGTGAGGCACGAGCAGTACTTC
CDR3aa: CASSSGTGVRHEQYF
abundance: few
v_gene: TRBV28
d_gene: TRBD1
j_gene: TRBJ2-7

CDR3nt: TGTGCCAGCAGCTCACAGGCGCGGCAAATATACAATGAGCAGTTCTTC
CDR3aa: CASSSQARQIYNEQFF
abundance: -
v_gene: TRBV7-2
d_gene: -
j_gene: TRBJ2-1

CDR3nt: TGTGCCAGCAGCTTTGGCGGGACAGGGGCTGCTGGGGCCAACGTCCTGACTTTC
CDR3aa: CASSFGGTGAAGANVLTF
abundance: few
v_gene: TRBV5-6
d_gene: TRBD1
j_gene: TRBJ2-6

CDR3nt: TGTGCCAGCAGTGATGGGGACAGGGAATCCGAGCAGTACTTC
CDR3aa: CASSDGDRESEQYF
abundance: -
v_gene: TRBV2
d_gene: TRBD1
j_gene: TRBJ2-7

CDR3nt: TGCGCCAGCAGCTTGGCCAGGGGCCACGAGCAGTACTTC
CDR3aa: CASSLARGHEQYF
abundance: few
v_gene: TRBV5-1
d_gene: -
j_gene: TRBJ2-7

CDR3nt: TGTGCCATCAGGGGACAGACCCAAGAGACCCAGTACTTC
CDR3aa: CAIRGQTQETQYF
abundance: many
v_gene: TRBV10-3
d_gene: TRBD1
j_gene: TRBJ2-5

CDR3nt: TGTGCCAGCAGCTTAGTCCTGGGAGGTCACCAGCATTTT
CDR3aa: CASSLVLGGHQHF
abundance: few
v_gene: TRBV11-2
d_gene: -
j_gene: TRBJ1-5

CDR3nt: TGCAGCGTTGTTTCCCAATCGGGAGCCTACGAGCAGTACTTC
CDR3aa: CSVVSQSGAYEQYF
abundance: many
v_gene: TRBV29-1
d_gene: -
j_gene: TRBJ2-7

CDR3nt: TGTGCCAGCAGCTTGTTGCAGGGGATCTACGAGCAGTACTTC
CDR3aa: CASSLLQGIYEQYF
abundance: few
v_gene: TRBV5-6
d_gene: -
j_gene: TRBJ2-7

CDR3nt: TGTGCCAGCTCCCCTCCTAGCGGGGGGCCCCTCGAGCAGTACTTC
CDR3aa: CASSPPSGGPLEQYF
abundance: few
v_gene: TRBV18
d_gene: TRBD2
j_gene: TRBJ2-7

CDR3nt: TGTGCCAGCAGACCCCGACTAGCGCCACTGTACAATGAGCAGTTCTTC
CDR3aa: CASRPRLAPLYNEQFF
abundance: few
v_gene: TRBV6-2/TRBV6-3
d_gene: TRBD2
j_gene: TRBJ2-1

CDR3nt: TGTGCCAGCAGCCAAGATAACAGGGGGAAGAACACCGGGGAGCTGTTTTTT
CDR3aa: CASSQDNRGKNTGELFF
abundance: many
v_gene: TRBV4-2
d_gene: TRBD1
j_gene: TRBJ2-2

CDR3nt: TGTGCCAGCAGACCCCGGGGAGCGGGAGGATACAATGAGCAGTTCTTC
CDR3aa: CASRPRGAGGYNEQFF
abundance: -
v_gene: TRBV6-2/TRBV6-3
d_gene: TRBD2
j_gene: TRBJ2-1

CDR3nt: TGCGCCAGCAGCCAAGAACCAGGGTCGGGTGACGAGCAGTACTTC
CDR3aa: CASSQEPGSGDEQYF
abundance: -
v_gene: TRBV4-1
d_gene: -
j_gene: TRBJ2-7

CDR3nt: TGTGCCAGCAGACGAACAGAGGTACATGGCCAGCAGTTCTTC
CDR3aa: CASRRTEVHGQQFF
abundance: few
v_gene: TRBV11-1
d_gene: -
j_gene: TRBJ2-1

CDR3nt: TGTGCCAGCAGCTTAGCGGGGAGATCCTACGAGCAGTACTTC
CDR3aa: CASSLAGRSYEQYF
abundance: many
v_gene: TRBV7-9
d_gene: -
j_gene: TRBJ2-7

CDR3nt: TGTGCCAGCAGCTTAAAAAGTAAAACAGCCCAGAACACCGGGGAGCTGTTTTTT
CDR3aa: CASSLKSKTAQNTGELFF
abundance: few
v_gene: TRBV7-8
d_gene: -
j_gene: TRBJ2-2

CDR3nt: TGCAGTGCTCCTAGGACGTCTACACCACGCAATTCACCCCTCCACTTT
CDR3aa: CSAPRTSTPRNSPLHF
abundance: -
v_gene: TRBV20-1
d_gene: -
j_gene: TRBJ1-6

CDR3nt: TGTGCCAGCAGCTTCGGACAGGGCCCCTCAGATACGCAGTATTTT
CDR3aa: CASSFGQGPSDTQYF
abundance: -
v_gene: TRBV7-2
d_gene: TRBD1
j_gene: TRBJ2-3

CDR3nt: TGTGCCAGCAGCTCCTCGACAGGGGGGAGCTACGAGCAGTACTTC
CDR3aa: CASSSSTGGSYEQYF
abundance: few
v_gene: TRBV7-2
d_gene: TRBD1
j_gene: TRBJ2-7

CDR3nt: TGTGCCAGCAGTGGAACAGGGGATGAGCAGTACTTC
CDR3aa: CASSGTGDEQYF
abundance: many
v_gene: TRBV12-3/TRBV12-4
d_gene: TRBD1
j_gene: TRBJ2-7

CDR3nt: TGCAGTGCAACAGAGAGCCCCTACGAGCAGTACTTC
CDR3aa: CSATESPYEQYF
abundance: -
v_gene: TRBV20-1
d_gene: -
j_gene: TRBJ2-7

CDR3nt: TGCAGCGTTGATCCGGGACAGGGGGGCTATGGCTACACCTTC
CDR3aa: CSVDPGQGGYGYTF
abundance: few
v_gene: TRBV29-1
d_gene: TRBD1
j_gene: TRBJ1-2

CDR3nt: TGTGCCAGCAGTGCAGGGGGCGGTTTGTTCAATGAGCAGTTCTTC
CDR3aa: CASSAGGGLFNEQFF
abundance: many
v_gene: TRBV12-3/TRBV12-4
d_gene: TRBD1
j_gene: TRBJ2-1

CDR3nt: TGTGCCAGCAGCCAAGGTGGCCAGGGTACGCTATTAGGCAAAAACATTCAGTACTTC
CDR3aa: CASSQGGQGTLLGKNIQYF
abundance: -
v_gene: TRBV3-1
d_gene: -
j_gene: TRBJ2-4

CDR3nt: TGCGCCAGCAGCTTGGATAGGTTTCTAGCGGGGACAGATACGCAGTATTTT
CDR3aa: CASSLDRFLAGTDTQYF
abundance: few
v_gene: TRBV5-1
d_gene: TRBD2
j_gene: TRBJ2-3

CDR3nt: TGCAGTGCTAGTATACTAGCGGGAGGAACCGGGGAGCTGTTTTTT
CDR3aa: CSASILAGGTGELFF
abundance: -
v_gene: TRBV20-1
d_gene: TRBD2
j_gene: TRBJ2-2

CDR3nt: TGCAGCGTCCGGATGGGGGGCTGGGGTGAGACCCAGTACTTC
CDR3aa: CSVRMGGWGETQYF
abundance: many
v_gene: TRBV29-1
d_gene: -
j_gene: TRBJ2-5

CDR3nt: TGTGCCAGCAGCTTTTCAGGGGACAGGGGCCTCGATGAGCAGTTCTTC
CDR3aa: CASSFSGDRGLDEQFF
abundance: few
v_gene: TRBV7-2
d_gene: TRBD1
j_gene: TRBJ2-1

CDR3nt: TGCGCCAGCAGCCCTCAACGGGGGGTTGCTAATGAAAAACTGTTTTTT
CDR3aa: CASSPQRGVANEKLFF
abundance: -
v_gene: TRBV5-1
d_gene: -
j_gene: TRBJ1-4

CDR3nt: TGCAGTGCTAGAGACTCCGGGGGGCCTTTACCGACCGGGGAGCTGTTTTTT
CDR3aa: CSARDSGGPLPTGELFF
abundance: -
v_gene: TRBV20-1
d_gene: -
j_gene: TRBJ2-2

CDR3nt: TGTGCCAGCAGTCCCTGGACAGACACAGATACGCAGTATTTT
CDR3aa: CASSPWTDTDTQYF
abundance: -
v_gene: TRBV28
d_gene: -
j_gene: TRBJ2-3

CDR3nt: TGTGCCAGCAGCGCAGAGACCGGGACATGGCCCTACGAGCAGTACTTC
CDR3aa: CASSAETGTWPYEQYF
abundance: -
v_gene: TRBV9
d_gene: -
j_gene: TRBJ2-7

CDR3nt: TGCAGTGCTAGTATTACTAGCGGGAGGGATACGCAGTATTTT
CDR3aa: CSASITSGRDTQYF
abundance: many
v_gene: TRBV20-1
d_gene: TRBD2
j_gene: TRBJ2-3

CDR3nt: TGTGCCAGTAGTATAACGGCAGGCTCCTACAATGAGCAGTTCTTC
CDR3aa: CASSITAGSYNEQFF
abundance: few
v_gene: TRBV19
d_gene: -
j_gene: TRBJ2-1

CDR3nt: TGTGCCAGCAGTTACGCCGGGACAGGGTCGTCCAAAAACATTCAGTACTTC
CDR3aa: CASSYAGTGSSKNIQYF
abundance: -
v_gene: TRBV6-5
d_gene: TRBD1
j_gene: TRBJ2-4

CDR3nt: TGTGCCAGCTCACCTGGGACAGGGGAAACTTCTAGCCAGTACTTC
CDR3aa: CASSPGTGETSSQYF
abundance: -
v_gene: TRBV18
d_gene: TRBD1
j_gene: TRBJ2-4

CDR3nt: TGTGCCAGCAGTGACACCCCTCCCATTCAGTACTTC
CDR3aa: CASSDTPPIQYF
abundance: few
v_gene: TRBV6-4
d_gene: -
j_gene: TRBJ2-4

CDR3nt: TGTGCCAGCAGTCATGAAGGGGACTCTCTAGCCAAAAACATTCAGTACTTC
CDR3aa: CASSHEGDSLAKNIQYF
abundance: many
v_gene: TRBV25-1
d_gene: -
j_gene: TRBJ2-4

CDR3nt: TGCGCCAGCAGCTTGTCAGGGCCCCTAGATACGCAGTATTTT
CDR3aa: CASSLSGPLDTQYF
abundance: -
v_gene: TRBV5-1
d_gene: -
j_gene: TRBJ2-3

CDR3nt: TGTGCCAGCAGTTTAGCTCTAGCGGGAGGGGGAGGCGGCAACGAGCAGTACTTC
CDR3aa: CASSLALAGGGGGNEQYF
abundance: -
v_gene: TRBV12-3/TRBV12-4
d_gene: TRBD2
j_gene: TRBJ2-7

CDR3nt: TGCAGTGCTAGAGGTAGGGACACTGAAGCTTTCTTT
CDR3aa: CSARGRDTEAFF
abundance: few
v_gene: TRBV20-1
d_gene: -
j_gene: TRBJ1-1

CDR3nt: TGTGCCATCTCTGCAGGGGCGAAGCAGATCGGGGAGCTGTTTTTT
CDR3aa: CAISAGAKQIGELFF
abundance: -
v_gene: TRBV10-3
d_gene: -
j_gene: TRBJ2-2

CDR3nt: TGCAGCGCTACCCCAGGTGGCGAGACCCAGTACTTC
CDR3aa: CSATPGGETQYF
abundance: many
v_gene: TRBV29-1
d_gene: -
j_gene: TRBJ2-5

CDR3nt: TGTGCCACCAGTGCGCAACAGGGGAAAAGCGAGCAGTACTTC
CDR3aa: CATSAQQGKSEQYF
abundance: few
v_gene: TRBV24-1
d_gene: TRBD1
j_gene: TRBJ2-7

CDR3nt: TGTGCCAGCAGCCCCGTGAGCGCGGGAGGGCCATACGAGCAGTACTTC
CDR3aa: CASSPVSAGGPYEQYF
abundance: -
v_gene: TRBV3-1
d_gene: TRBD2
j_gene: TRBJ2-7

CDR3nt: TGTGCCATCAGTGAGACGACAGGGGGTGACCAGCCCCAGCATTTT
CDR3aa: CAISETTGGDQPQHF
abundance: -
v_gene: TRBV10-3
d_gene: TRBD1
j_gene: TRBJ1-5